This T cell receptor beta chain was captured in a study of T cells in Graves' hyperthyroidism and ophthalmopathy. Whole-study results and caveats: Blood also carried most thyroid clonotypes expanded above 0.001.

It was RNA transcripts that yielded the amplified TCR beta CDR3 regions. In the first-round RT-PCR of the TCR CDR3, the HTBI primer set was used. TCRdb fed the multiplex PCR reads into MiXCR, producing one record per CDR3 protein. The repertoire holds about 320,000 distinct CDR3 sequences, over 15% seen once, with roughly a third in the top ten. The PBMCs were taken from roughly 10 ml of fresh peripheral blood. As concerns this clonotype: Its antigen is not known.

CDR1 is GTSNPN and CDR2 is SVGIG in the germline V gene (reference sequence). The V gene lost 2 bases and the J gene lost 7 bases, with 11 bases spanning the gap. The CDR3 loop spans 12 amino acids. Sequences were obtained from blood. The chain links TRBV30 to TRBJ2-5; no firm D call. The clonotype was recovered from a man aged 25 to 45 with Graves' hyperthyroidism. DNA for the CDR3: TGTGCCTGGAGTTCCAACCAGTGGACCCAGTACTTC. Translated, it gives CAWSSNQWTQYF.